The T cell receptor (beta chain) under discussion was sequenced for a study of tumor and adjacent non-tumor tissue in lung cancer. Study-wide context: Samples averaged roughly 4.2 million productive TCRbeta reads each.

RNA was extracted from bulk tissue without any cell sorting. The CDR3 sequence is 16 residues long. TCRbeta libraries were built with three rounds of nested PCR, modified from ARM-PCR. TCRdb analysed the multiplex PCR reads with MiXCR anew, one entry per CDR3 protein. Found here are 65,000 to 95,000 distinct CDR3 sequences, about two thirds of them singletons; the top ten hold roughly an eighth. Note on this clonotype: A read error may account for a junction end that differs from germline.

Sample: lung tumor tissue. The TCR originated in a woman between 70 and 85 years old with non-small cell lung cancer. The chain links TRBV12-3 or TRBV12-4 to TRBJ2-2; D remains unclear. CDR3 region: CASIPPLAINTGELFF. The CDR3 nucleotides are TGTGCCAGCATCCCACCTTTAGCTATCAACACTGGGGAGCTGTTTTTT.